Listed below are T cell receptor beta chains from one sample, sequenced in a study of T cell repertoires in cytomegalovirus infection. One entry per CDR3 protein results from TCRdb running MiXCR on the reads. The table records 900,000 to 950,000 distinct CDR3 sequences, about a third of them present only once. No antigens are known for them. The input for sequencing was cultured CD8+ T cells from PBMCs, taken from culture after CMV antigen stimulation. The receptors stem from a human donor in good health (CMV status not recorded). Some clones in this sample may be carry-over from other donors' samples. CDR3s include the opening cysteine and the closing phenylalanine or tryptophan. A D gene is named only where the DNA matches it firmly. Some rows have no size entry. The others give once, few or many, or a class for an expanded clone.

TRBV6-6	NA	TRBJ1-1	NA	TGTGCCAGCAGTTTTCAAAGGGAATTGGCTGAAGCTTTCTTT	CASSFQRELAEAFF
TRBV20-1	NA	TRBJ2-1	NA	TGCAGTGCTAGAGTTGGGGAGTGGGAGCAGTTCTTC	CSARVGEWEQFF
TRBV5-6	many	TRBJ1-1	NA	TGTGCCAGCAGCGAAGACAGGACTGAAGCTTTCTTT	CASSEDRTEAFF
TRBV29-1	NA	TRBJ1-4	NA	TGCAGCGGCGGCAGCGACGCTGAAAAACTGTTTTTT	CSGGSDAEKLFF
TRBV9	NA	TRBJ1-2	TRBD1	TGTGCCAGCGGCCCGACAGGGGGTTATGGCTACACCTTC	CASGPTGGYGYTF
TRBV7-2	many	TRBJ1-1	NA	TGTGCCAGCAGACCCGGGACGGGGAACACTGAAGCTTTCTTT	CASRPGTGNTEAFF
TRBV7-9	few	TRBJ1-1	NA	TGTGCCAGCAGCTTAGCAGGGGCAGGGCTACGGTCTGAAGCTTTCTTT	CASSLAGAGLRSEAFF
TRBV7-9	few	TRBJ2-5	NA	TGTGCCAGCCCAAGGGGAAGAGGGGAGACCCAGTACTTC	CASPRGRGETQYF
TRBV12-5	NA	TRBJ2-1	NA	TGTGCTAGTGGTTTGGTACCCGGGACGGTACGCTACAATGAGCAGTTCTTC	CASGLVPGTVRYNEQFF
TRBV6-6	NA	TRBJ1-5	NA	TGTGTCAGCACAGGAACAGATTATAGCAATCAGCCCCAGCATTTT	CVSTGTDYSNQPQHF
TRBV29-1	few	TRBJ2-3	TRBD1	TGCAGCGTTGATGGGACAGGGGTGGGAGATACGCAGTATTTT	CSVDGTGVGDTQYF
TRBV12-5	few	TRBJ2-1	TRBD1	TGTGCTAGTGGCCCTGGGACAGCTTACAATGAGCAGTTCTTC	CASGPGTAYNEQFF
TRBV28	NA	TRBJ1-4	NA	TGTGCCAGCAGTTTACAAGTGGGTGAAAAACTGTTTTTT	CASSLQVGEKLFF
TRBV6-5	many	TRBJ2-3	NA	TGTGCCAGCAGTTACTCGACAGGTGCGGCGCAGTATTTT	CASSYSTGAAQYF
TRBV5-4	NA	TRBJ2-1	NA	TGTGCCAGCAGCCCCCTCGATTTTAGCTCCTACAATGAGCAGTTCTTC	CASSPLDFSSYNEQFF
TRBV7-9	few	TRBJ2-5	NA	TGTGCCAGCAGCCTGCGGGGCTCTCGCAAAGAGACCCAGTACTTC	CASSLRGSRKETQYF
TRBV7-6	many	TRBJ1-1	NA	TGTGCCAGCAGCTTGTTTTCCGGGGGGCTTGGGAACACTGAAGCTTTCTTT	CASSLFSGGLGNTEAFF
TRBV4-1	NA	TRBJ2-1	NA	TGCGCCAGCAGCCATCCCGGGACCAAAAACCACAATGAGCAGTTCTTC	CASSHPGTKNHNEQFF
TRBV12-3/TRBV12-4	NA	TRBJ2-7	TRBD2	TGTGCCAGCGGTAGCGGGGTCTACGAGCAGTACTTC	CASGSGVYEQYF
TRBV6-6	NA	TRBJ2-3	NA	TGTGCCAGCAGTTACGAGGCAGGCGGAACAACCACAGATACGCAGTATTTT	CASSYEAGGTTTDTQYF
TRBV28	NA	TRBJ2-3	NA	TGTGCCAGCAGTTTAGTGGACCGAGGGGATACGCAGTATTTT	CASSLVDRGDTQYF
TRBV13	NA	TRBJ2-7	NA	TGTGCCAGCAGCCCCCGAGACACGTCCTACGAGCAGTACTTC	CASSPRDTSYEQYF
TRBV6-5	few	TRBJ2-3	TRBD1	TGTGCCAGCAGGCCGGGACAGGGGGTTGAAGATACGCAGTATTTT	CASRPGQGVEDTQYF
TRBV6-5	many	TRBJ1-2	NA	TGTGCCAGCAGTTACAGATTGCCAGGGACCTCTAAGGGCTACACCTTC	CASSYRLPGTSKGYTF
TRBV3-1	NA	TRBJ2-2	TRBD1	TGTGCCAGCAGCAGCTTTGACGACGGACAGGGGAACACCGGGGAGCTGTTTTTT	CASSSFDDGQGNTGELFF
TRBV20-1	few	TRBJ2-7	TRBD2	TGCAGTGCCAGAGGGCTAGCGGGGGAGCACGAGCAGTACTTC	CSARGLAGEHEQYF
TRBV12-3/TRBV12-4	many	TRBJ1-2	NA	TGTGCCAGCAGTTTAGAGGCAGGGAACTATGGCTACACCTTC	CASSLEAGNYGYTF
TRBV14	few	TRBJ1-1	NA	TGTGCCAGCAGCCACCCAGGGGCCGACACTGAAGCTTTCTTT	CASSHPGADTEAFF
TRBV6-1	NA	TRBJ2-4	TRBD2	TGTGCCAGCAGGACTACTAGCGGGGAGGACAAAAACATTCAGTACTTC	CASRTTSGEDKNIQYF
TRBV20-1	NA	TRBJ2-3	TRBD1	TGCAGTGCTAGAAACCCCAGGGGGCTTCGGGCAGATACGCAGTATTTT	CSARNPRGLRADTQYF
TRBV20-1	few	TRBJ2-2	NA	TGCAGTCAGAAAGACCTCGGCACCGGGGAGCTGTTTTTT	CSQKDLGTGELFF
TRBV7-6	many	TRBJ2-3	TRBD2	TGTGCCAGCAGCTCACTGACTAGCACCGGCACAGATACGCAGTATTTT	CASSSLTSTGTDTQYF
TRBV15	NA	TRBJ2-7	NA	TGTGCCACCAGCGCCCGGGACAATCCAGATTTCTACGAGCAGTACTTC	CATSARDNPDFYEQYF
TRBV6-2/TRBV6-3	few	TRBJ2-3	NA	TGTGCCAGCAGTACCCGGGCCCGGGGGCTGGCAGATACGCAGTATTTT	CASSTRARGLADTQYF
TRBV24-1	NA	TRBJ2-2	TRBD1	TGTGCCACCAGTCGGACAGGGCAAGCGAACACCGGGGAGCTGTTTTTT	CATSRTGQANTGELFF
TRBV7-8	few	TRBJ2-1	TRBD1	TGTGCCAGCAGCTCTAAGAAATCCGGGACAGGGGGATATGAGCAGTTCTTC	CASSSKKSGTGGYEQFF
TRBV5-1	NA	TRBJ1-1	NA	TGCGCCAGCAGCTGGGAGGGGGACGAGAACACTGAAGCTTTCTTT	CASSWEGDENTEAFF
TRBV4-2	NA	TRBJ1-6	NA	TGTGCCAGCACCCCACAGGGTTCATCCTCACCCCTCCACTTT	CASTPQGSSSPLHF
TRBV15	NA	TRBJ2-7	NA	TGTGCCACCAGCAGTTCCGGACAGGGAGGGGAGCAGTACTTC	CATSSSGQGGEQYF
TRBV19	NA	TRBJ1-2	NA	TGTGCCAGTAGTAGCTGGGACGGAGACTATGGCTACACCTTC	CASSSWDGDYGYTF
TRBV23-1	NA	TRBJ2-2	NA	TGCGCCAGCAGAAACATAGAGGAGACCGGGGAGCTGTTTTTT	CASRNIEETGELFF
TRBV4-3	many	TRBJ2-1	NA	TGCGCCAGCAGCCCTGGGACTGCCCGACATGAGCAGTTCTTC	CASSPGTARHEQFF
TRBV12-3/TRBV12-4	few	TRBJ2-5	TRBD2	TGTGCCAGCAGTCGTGGGCGGCTAGCGGGACAGACCCAGTACTTC	CASSRGRLAGQTQYF
TRBV5-5	NA	TRBJ1-3	NA	TGTGCCAGCAGCTTCCTCGGGAACCCTGGAAACACCATATATTTT	CASSFLGNPGNTIYF
TRBV20-1	few	TRBJ1-2	NA	TGCAGTGCCTGGAGTACGACCTTCTATGGCTACACCTTC	CSAWSTTFYGYTF
TRBV7-4	NA	TRBJ1-1	NA	TGTGCCAGCAGCTTTCCCAGGGATAGGAACACTGAAGCTTTCTTT	CASSFPRDRNTEAFF
TRBV18	NA	TRBJ1-1	NA	TGTGCCAGCTCACCACCGGATCGGGGTGTAAGGGGTACTGAAGCTTTCTTT	CASSPPDRGVRGTEAFF
TRBV4-3	few	TRBJ2-1	TRBD1	TGCGCCAGCAGCCCCCCGGGACAGGGAAATGAGCAGTTCTTC	CASSPPGQGNEQFF
TRBV4-1	many	TRBJ2-5	TRBD2	TGCGCCAGCAGCCAAGTGTACGGGGGGGCGCGAGAGACCCAGTACTTC	CASSQVYGGARETQYF
TRBV10-2	NA	TRBJ1-1	NA	TGCGCCAGCAACGACCGGGGGTTGGCTTACACTGAAGCTTTCTTT	CASNDRGLAYTEAFF
TRBV20-1	NA	TRBJ2-2	TRBD1	TGCAGTGCTAGCATAACGGGACAGGGCAACACCGGGGAGCTGTTTTTT	CSASITGQGNTGELFF
TRBV12-5	few	TRBJ2-7	NA	TGTGCTAGTGGTTCCCCTGTCCTTGCCGAGCAGTACTTC	CASGSPVLAEQYF
TRBV19	NA	TRBJ2-2	NA	TGTGCCAGTAGCTGGTGGGCGAACACCGGGGAGCTGTTTTTT	CASSWWANTGELFF